A selection of T cell receptor beta chains follows, all from one sample in a study of cytomegalovirus exposure and HLA in healthy donors. Repertoires were generated with immunoSEQ multiplex PCR, while TCRdb's copy carries only in-frame clones and drops some. This sample has 110,000 or so clones, with approximately 79% found just once. Sequencing was carried out using PBMCs. These receptors were collected from a man between 50 and 59 years old in good health and CMV-seropositive. CDR3s leave out the opening cysteine and the closing phenylalanine or tryptophan. Each record gives: V gene, J gene, CDR3 protein.

>TRBV20-1|TRBJ2-7
SASRGGEQY
>TRBV15|TRBJ2-2
ATSRDRGYGELF
>TRBV5-4|TRBJ2-4
ASSSGTGGNYVAKNIQY
>TRBV9|TRBJ2-7
ASSVHQAGGGEQY
>TRBV11-2|TRBJ2-1
ASSLGRSGRSRNEQF
>TRBV6-4|TRBJ2-1
ASSDSSGSYNEQF
>TRBV19|NA
ASSNPPGLSYEQY
>TRBV5-8|TRBJ1-3
ASSRQLRGNTIY
>TRBV6-6|TRBJ2-3
ASSTGLDTQY
>TRBV25-1|TRBJ2-1
ASSEEGRTGYSYNEQF
>TRBV6-1|TRBJ2-3
ASSELSGMLTDTQY
>TRBV18|TRBJ2-1
ASSTGTDYNEQF
>TRBV6-1|TRBJ1-5
ASIRFGPGQPQH
>TRBV7-2|TRBJ1-5
ASSLGRQGHSNQPQH
>TRBV7-2|TRBJ1-2
ASTLTTYGYT
>TRBV6-5|TRBJ1-1
ASSLQGAGTEAF
>TRBV28|TRBJ1-1
ASSLDRRAF
>TRBV4-3|TRBJ1-1
ASSLGGVNTEAF
>TRBV7-2|TRBJ2-7
ASSSGHRGLEQY
>TRBV10-1|TRBJ1-5
ASSAKGAANQPQH
>TRBV28|TRBJ2-1
ASSLPGLAVKLNEQF
>TRBV27|TRBJ2-1
ASSPPRGLAGVYEQF
>TRBV29-1|TRBJ1-2
SVEDRGGGYT